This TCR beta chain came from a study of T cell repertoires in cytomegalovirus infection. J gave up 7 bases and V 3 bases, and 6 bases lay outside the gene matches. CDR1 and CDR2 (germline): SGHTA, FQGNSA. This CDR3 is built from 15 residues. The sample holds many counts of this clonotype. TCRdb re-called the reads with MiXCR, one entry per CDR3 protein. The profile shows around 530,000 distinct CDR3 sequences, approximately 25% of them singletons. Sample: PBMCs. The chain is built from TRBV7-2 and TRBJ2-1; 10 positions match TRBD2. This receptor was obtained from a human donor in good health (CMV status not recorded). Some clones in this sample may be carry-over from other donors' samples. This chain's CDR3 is CASSLLAGDLNEQFF. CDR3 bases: TGTGCCAGCAGCTTGCTAGCGGGAGATTTAAATGAGCAGTTCTTC. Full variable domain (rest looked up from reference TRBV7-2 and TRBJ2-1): GAGVSQSPSNKVTEKGKDVELRCDPISGHTALYWYRQSLGQGLEFLIYFQGNSAPDKSGLPSDRFSAERTGGSVSTLTIQRTQQEDSAVYLCASSLLAGDLNEQFFGPGTRLTVL.